This TCR beta chain was observed in a study of cytomegalovirus exposure and HLA in healthy donors. General study findings and limits: Later genetic work tied a missense DCLRE1C variant to beta-chain V and J trimming.

Comments on this clone: Its antigen is still unknown.

Deletions cut 7 bases from V and 1 base from J, with 10 bases between. Per the germline V gene, CDR1 is MNHEY and CDR2 is SVGAGI. The CDR3 consists of 13 residues. PCR employed 60 Vbeta and 13 Jbeta primers. In the authors' methods: About 11 million of the approximately 80 million unique TCR beta chains counted in a later analysis were shared. This table comes from immunoSEQ multiplex PCR, and its TCRdb copy is limited to in-frame clones, with some not included. V, J and clone size are taken as reported in that table, and D and trimming were inferred from the DNA itself. This sample has about 200,000 clones; around 77% occur once, and the top ten carry less than 3.5%.

This TCR was recovered from a woman in her twenties or thirties in good health and CMV-seronegative. The chain is built from TRBV6-5 and TRBJ1-1; D gene ambiguous. The sample taken for sequencing was PBMCs. The CDR3 DNA sequence: TGTGCCAGCATGTCGGGGTCGAACACTGAAGCTTTCTTT. Its protein product is CASMSGSNTEAFF.